The following is a T cell receptor beta chain sequence with its context. This clonotype was picked up many times. Its target antigen remains unknown. No quality values exist for individual bases; no much larger clone is one base distant. Amplification of TCR beta CDR3 regions was carried out from RNA transcripts. For the first round of RT-PCR on the TCR CDR3, the HTBI primer set was used together with the Qiagen OneStep RT-PCR kit. Libraries were constructed in a second round of multiplex PCR, after which size selection and purification were carried out. The libraries were sequenced on an Illumina HiSeq2000 using paired-end 100 bp reads. The authors' pipeline ran thus. SOAPnuke was used to process the raw data, removing reads that contained adapters or uncalled bases, had a mean Phred below 15, or lacked an exact match to the constant primer or identifier. COPE v1.2.5 was used to merge high-quality paired reads, and clonotypes were defined as unique nucleotide sequences. MiTCR v1.1 was used to align the clonotypes against IMGT TRBV, TRBD and TRBJ reference segments. Only V-J combinations with frequency above 0.0001, covering about 99% of repertoires, were analysed. A TCS score was defined as the ratio of F50 (clonal expansion) to E x V (chaos), with BLOSUM62-based TCRdist applied between CDR3 peptides within each V-J. Welch's t-statistics and random forest reduced 500 to 550 V-J features to 10 to 15, which were used in a naive Bayes classifier (R e1071). The similarity between thyroid and blood repertoires was quantified using the Morisita-Horn index. TCRdb applied fastp at Q25 and MiXCR to the public reads, then kept only in-frame beta chains. All rows with the same CDR3 protein become a single entry with the most common DNA and genes. The authors' filters were not applied to this entry. For this sample there are approximately 600,000 distinct CDR3 sequences; approximately 14% appear just once. The ten top clones hold roughly 4.5% of the sample.

This specimen comes from a study of T cells in Graves' hyperthyroidism and ophthalmopathy (dated by TCRdb to the late 2010s). Background on the whole study: Peripheral blood was sampled at the time of initial diagnosis, prior to any treatment. For training and testing, the approximately 97 patients in the discovery cohort were randomly divided in a 7:3 ratio. Thyroid tissue and blood T-cell repertoires from more than five Graves' hyperthyroidism patients were also compared in the study. Whether ophthalmopathy could be predicted prospectively was tested in an independent validation cohort made up of 18 to 20 hyperthyroidism patients plus 17 patients who later progressed to ophthalmopathy. Following sampling, methimazole starting at 30 mg daily was given to hyperthyroidism patients, and high-dose intravenous methylprednisolone was given to ophthalmopathy patients. To identify TCR V-J signatures that set the groups apart, the researchers used a discovery cohort of about a hundred patients, made up of about 44 with Graves' ophthalmopathy and about 55 with stable Graves' hyperthyroidism. The paper reports TCR Vbeta CDR3 sequencing of about 140 peripheral blood samples: 40 or so ophthalmopathy, approximately 74 hyperthyroidism and around 17 progressor patients. The full study reports these points: In validation, the model predicted progression to ophthalmopathy with 65% to 71% sensitivity and 72% to 85% specificity, a median of 6.5 months before onset. No statistical method was used to fix the sample size in advance, and group allocation was not hidden from the investigators. Most expanded thyroid clonotypes (frequency above 0.001) were also detected in blood, a finding suggesting that blood repertoires may reflect thyroid immune responses. Ophthalmopathy was separated from stable hyperthyroidism by a 13 V-J signature model, with over 85% sensitivity and 81% to 82% specificity obtained in cross-validation and 80%/75% obtained in testing.

Including cysteine and phenylalanine, the CDR3 has 13 amino acids. Only the CDR3 region is kept as DNA, spanning 39 bases read in frame from base 1. CDR1 and CDR2 (DFQATT, SNEGSKA) derive from the germline V gene (reference sequence). Trimming costs V 5 bases and J 11 bases, and their ends lie 19 bases apart. In the ophthalmopathy patients, disease was moderately to severely active, with a Clinical Activity Score of 3 or more, a NOSPECS grade of 4 or more, and a duration of less than 3 months. Exclusion was applied to patients with uncontrolled infections, other autoimmune diseases, pregnancy or lactation. Diagnoses were based on clinical symptoms, serum thyroxine and TRAb, thyroid ultrasound and orbital computed tomography. Ficoll-Paque density gradient centrifugation was used to isolate PBMCs from about 9 ml of fresh peripheral blood. Total RNA was extracted using Trizol reagent, and RNA quality was assessed on an Agilent 2100 Bioanalyzer.

This receptor chain uses TRBV20-1 and TRBJ1-5; TRBD1 might be the D gene, on 5 matching bases. This sequence originates from a middle-aged woman with Graves' ophthalmopathy. The sample taken for sequencing was blood. CDR3 protein: CSAPGTLGEAQHF. The DNA is as follows: TGCAGTGCTCCGGGGACCCTCGGTGAGGCCCAGCATTTT.